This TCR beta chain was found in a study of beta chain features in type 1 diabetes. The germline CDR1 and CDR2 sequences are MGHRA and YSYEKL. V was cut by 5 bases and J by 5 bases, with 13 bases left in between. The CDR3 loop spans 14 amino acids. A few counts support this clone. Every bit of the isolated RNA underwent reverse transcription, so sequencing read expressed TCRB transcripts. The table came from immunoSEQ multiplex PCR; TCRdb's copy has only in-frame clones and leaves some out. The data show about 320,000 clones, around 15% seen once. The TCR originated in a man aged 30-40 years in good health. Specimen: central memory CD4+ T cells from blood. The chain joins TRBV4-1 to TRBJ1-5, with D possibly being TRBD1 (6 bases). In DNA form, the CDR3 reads TGCGCCAGCAGCGCACAGGGTTGGGATCAGCCCCAGCATTTT. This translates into CASSAQGWDQPQHF.